The 18 T cell receptor beta chains presented below share a single source sample, sequenced in a study of shared clonotypes between healthy human individuals. Sequenced by immunoSEQ multiplex PCR; TCRdb stores in-frame clones only, minus some. The table includes millions of clones, approximately 95% detected once. The source material was naive CD4+ T cells sorted from blood. The sample's subset: CD45RA+ positively selected. The receptors were gathered from a man aged 18 to 30 in good health.

The J gene is TRBJ1-2, the V gene TRBV6-1; possible D gene TRBD1, 5 bases. The CDR3 totals 13 residues. CDR1 MNHNS and CDR2 SASEGT come from the germline V gene. Trimming left V 2 bases short and J 6 bases short, with 10 bases between. The CDR3: CASSERQLDGYTF. CDR3 DNA sequence: TGTGCCAGCAGTGAAAGACAGTTGGATGGCTACACCTTC.

V and J are TRBV5-1 and TRBJ2-6, with D perhaps matching TRBD1 (6 bases). V was pared by 7 bases and J by 0 bases, with 11 bases between. Germline CDR1 and CDR2: SGHRS and YFSETQ. The CDR3 extends over 15 amino acids. The CDR3 DNA follows: TGCGCCAGCGCGGACAGAGGCTCTGGGGCCAACGTCCTGACTTTC. Residues: CASADRGSGANVLTF.

V and J are TRBV10-2 and TRBJ2-1; TRBD2 agrees at 8 bases. J lost 0 bases, V lost 9 bases, and 16 bases had no gene match. The CDR3 has 18 residues. The germline V gene encodes CDR1 WSHSY and CDR2 SAAADI. In DNA form, the CDR3 reads TGCGCCAGTACGGGGGGGTATCCGGGAGGGAGCTCCTACAATGAGCAGTTCTTC. It codes for CASTGGYPGGSSYNEQFF.

This chain connects TRBV29-1 to TRBJ2-7; the D gene is possibly TRBD1 (5 bases). The CDR3 loop spans 15 amino acids. V lost 0 bases, J lost 4 bases, and 16 bases lay in between. Looked up from germline, CDR1 is SQVTM and CDR2 is ANQGSEA. CDR3 sequence: CSVEDRGRVGYEQYF. CDR3 nucleotides: TGCAGCGTTGAAGATAGGGGCCGGGTAGGTTACGAGCAGTACTTC.

In this sample, this clone turned up once. The CDR3 DNA follows: TGTGCCAGCAGCTTAGTTGCGGGAGGAGGCTACGAGCAGTACTTC. This sequence encodes CASSLVAGGGYEQYF. The rearrangement joins TRBV7-2 to TRBJ2-7; 8 bases fit TRBD2. CDR1 is SGHTA, CDR2 FQGNSA, per germline. The trim removed 1 base at V and 3 bases at J, leaving 5 bases unmatched. This CDR3 comprises 15 residues.

This chain links TRBV9 with TRBJ2-3; 7 nucleotides line up with TRBD2. J lost 5 bases, V lost 0 bases, and 9 bases had no gene match. Germline CDR1 is SGDLS and CDR2 is YYNGEE. This CDR3 is built from 16 residues. The DNA of the CDR3 is TGTGCCAGCAGCGTAGGGTCCAGCGGGGTCGGAGATACGCAGTATTTT. Its translation is CASSVGSSGVGDTQYF.

This chain joins TRBV19 and TRBJ1-5; tentative D call: TRBD1 (5 bases). Looked up from germline, CDR1 is LNHDA and CDR2 is SQIVND (reference sequence). This CDR3 has 14 residues. Trimming stripped 1 base from V and 6 bases from J, with 10 bases between. The CDR3 region is CASSIALGTQPQHF. The CDR3 coding sequence is TGTGCCAGTAGTATAGCGCTAGGGACTCAGCCCCAGCATTTT.

CDR3 amino acids: CASSKRVGQDTEAFF. CDR3 DNA sequence: TGCGCCAGCAGCAAGAGGGTGGGACAGGACACTGAAGCTTTCTTT. V gene TRBV5-1 combines with J gene TRBJ1-1; 8 bases are a match to TRBD1. The trim removed 4 bases at V and 3 bases at J, leaving 8 bases unmatched. Germline values: CDR1 SGHRS, CDR2 YFSETQ. The CDR3 is 15 residues long.

The V and J genes are TRBV10-3 and TRBJ2-1, with TRBD1 matching over 9 bases. V was pared by 4 bases and J by 0 bases, with 10 bases of the junction left unmatched. This CDR3 region has 18 residues. The germline CDR1 and CDR2 sequences are ENHRY and SYGVKD. CDR3 coding DNA: TGTGCCATCAGTGGACCGGGACAGGGTTCCCACTCCTACAATGAGCAGTTCTTC. Protein: CAISGPGQGSHSYNEQFF.

This clone has only one observation. The chain has TRBV15 and TRBJ1-6; 8 positions agree with TRBD1. This CDR3 contains 16 residues. The germline V gene encodes CDR1 LNHNV and CDR2 YYDKDF (reference sequence). V was pared by 5 bases and J by 10 bases, with 13 bases of the junction left unmatched. The CDR3 DNA is TGTGCCACCAGCGGACCTGGATTGGCAGGGGGCTCACCCCTCCACTTT. Its protein is CATSGPGLAGGSPLHF.

The chain is built from TRBV7-9 and TRBJ2-3; TRBD1 aligns across 8 bases. The germline gives CDR1 SEHNR, CDR2 FQNEAQ (reference sequence). The CDR3 is made up of 16 amino acids. V trimming: 1 base; J trimming: 4 bases; junction bases outside the gene matches: 7. The CDR3, as DNA: TGTGCCAGCAGCTTAGGCCGGGCAGGGGGCGCAGATACGCAGTATTTT. This translates into CASSLGRAGGADTQYF.

This chain joins TRBV5-1 and TRBJ2-3, with TRBD2 matching over 8 bases. This CDR3 spans 14 amino acids. Looked up from germline, CDR1 is SGHRS and CDR2 is YFSETQ. J gave up 4 bases and V 4 bases, and 5 bases lay outside the gene matches. CDR3: CASSVGRAADTQYF. In nucleotides, the CDR3 is TGCGCCAGCAGCGTCGGGAGGGCCGCAGATACGCAGTATTTT.

J is TRBJ2-1 and V is TRBV11-1; D unclear. CDR1 and CDR2 from the germline V gene are SGHAT and FQDESV (reference sequence). The CDR3 covers 13 residues. Trimming took 0 bases from V and 10 from J, leaving 10 bases between them. CDR3 nucleotide sequence: TGTGCCAGCAGCTTAGCGAGTGCTACGGAGCAGTTCTTC. It codes for CASSLASATEQFF.

V is TRBV5-5 and J is TRBJ1-5; TRBD1 matches 10 bases. Germline V CDR1 and CDR2: SGHKS, YYEKEE (reference sequence). The CDR3 totals 14 residues. V was pared by 6 bases and J by 5 bases, with 5 bases of the junction left unmatched. The CDR3 loop is CASTPGTGDQPQHF. In DNA form, the CDR3 reads TGTGCCAGCACCCCCGGGACAGGGGATCAGCCCCAGCATTTT.

This chain links TRBV10-3 with TRBJ1-6, with 7 positions matching TRBD1. V dropped 2 bases and J dropped 6; count of bases not matched to a gene: 4. This CDR3 comprises 15 residues. Germline V gene data show CDR1 as ENHRY and CDR2 as SYGVKD. The DNA for the CDR3 is TGTGCCATCAGTGAGGGGACAGAAAGTAATTCACCCCTCCACTTT. Its translation is CAISEGTESNSPLHF.

This chain links TRBV2 with TRBJ2-2, with D perhaps TRBD2 (6 bases). CDR1 and CDR2 (germline): SNHLY, FYNNEI. This CDR3 is built from 15 residues. The ends were cut back, 2 bases at V and 5 bases at J, with 12 bases in the middle. CDR3 protein: CASSETGVGTGELFF. The DNA for the CDR3 is TGTGCCAGCAGTGAAACGGGAGTTGGTACCGGGGAGCTGTTTTTT.

With regard to this clone: Other DNA sequences in the sample encode the same CDR3. The rearrangement links TRBV27 to TRBJ2-3; possibly TRBD2 for D (7 bases). The V gene's germline CDR1 is MNHEY and CDR2 SMNVEV (reference sequence). The CDR3 has 15 amino acids. Trimming left V 5 bases short and J 2 bases short, with 14 bases between. DNA for the CDR3: TGTGCCAGCAGTCCGAGCGGGACACCCACAGATACGCAGTATTTT. Amino acid sequence: CASSPSGTPTDTQYF.

This sequence joins TRBV7-2 and TRBJ2-7, with 10 positions matching TRBD2. Germline trimming cut 5 bases from V and 3 bases from J; bases unmatched to any gene: 1. CDR3 length: 13 residues. CDR1 SGHTA and CDR2 FQGNSA come from the germline V gene. The CDR3 loop is CASSRLAGYEQYF. The CDR3 bases are TGTGCCAGCAGCCGACTAGCGGGCTACGAGCAGTACTTC.